This is a list of T cell receptor beta chains from one sample in a study of blood T cell repertoires in COVID-19. The protocol was immunoSEQ multiplex PCR, while the TCRdb copy is restricted to in-frame clones and leaves out a portion. The sample comprises about 440,000 clones, approximately 88% of which are singletons, and around 12% rests with the top ten. What was sequenced was peripheral blood. These receptor sequences come from a woman aged 50 to 60 with COVID-19, enrolled during active disease. Each CDR3 is given with its conserved first and last residue. The D gene is left open where the match is weak. Some rows mark clone size as missing; the rest say once, few, many or name a class of expanded clone.

d_gene: -; j_gene: TRBJ2-7; v_gene: TRBV6-1; abundance: -; CDR3nt: TGTGCCAGCAGTGATAGTCGAATCCTACGCGTGCAGTACTTC; CDR3aa: CASSDSRILRVQYF
d_gene: TRBD1; j_gene: TRBJ1-1; v_gene: TRBV5-5; abundance: -; CDR3nt: TGTGCCAGCAGCTTGGAGTGGACAGGGTATGAAGCTTTCTTT; CDR3aa: CASSLEWTGYEAFF
d_gene: -; j_gene: TRBJ1-1; v_gene: TRBV12-2; abundance: -; CDR3nt: TGTGCAAGTCGCCCCGGACAGGGGGCTAGTGAAGCTTTCTTT; CDR3aa: CASRPGQGASEAFF
d_gene: -; j_gene: TRBJ1-1; v_gene: TRBV5-1; abundance: few; CDR3nt: TGCGCCAGCAGCTTGGGTGGACAGACGAACACTGAAGCTTTCTTT; CDR3aa: CASSLGGQTNTEAFF
d_gene: -; j_gene: TRBJ1-1; v_gene: TRBV7-2; abundance: once; CDR3nt: TGTGCCAGCAGCCCGGCGGGCAGGCTCACTGAAGCTTTCTTT; CDR3aa: CASSPAGRLTEAFF
d_gene: -; j_gene: TRBJ2-5; v_gene: TRBV4-1; abundance: -; CDR3nt: TGCGCCAGCAGCCCCTCGGGATTGGCCCCAGAGACCCAGTACTTC; CDR3aa: CASSPSGLAPETQYF
d_gene: TRBD1; j_gene: TRBJ1-2; v_gene: TRBV4-1; abundance: -; CDR3nt: TGCGCCAGCAGCCGTGGGACAGGGGCTTACGATGGTGGCTACACCTTC; CDR3aa: CASSRGTGAYDGGYTF
d_gene: -; j_gene: TRBJ1-2; v_gene: TRBV5-4; abundance: -; CDR3nt: TGTGCCAGCAGCCCGGGTGGGGCAGCTGTATTTAACTATGGCTACACCTTC; CDR3aa: CASSPGGAAVFNYGYTF
d_gene: -; j_gene: TRBJ1-2; v_gene: TRBV9; abundance: -; CDR3nt: TGTGCCAGCAGCGTAGCTACGACAGTGTACGGTGGCTACACCTTC; CDR3aa: CASSVATTVYGGYTF
d_gene: TRBD2; j_gene: TRBJ2-3; v_gene: TRBV29-1; abundance: -; CDR3nt: TGCAGCGTGACTAGCCGCGACACAGATACGCAGTATTTT; CDR3aa: CSVTSRDTDTQYF
d_gene: -; j_gene: TRBJ1-2; v_gene: TRBV9; abundance: -; CDR3nt: TGTGCCAGCAGCGTGGCGACAGAAAGCTATGGCTACACCTTC; CDR3aa: CASSVATESYGYTF
d_gene: -; j_gene: TRBJ2-7; v_gene: TRBV3-1/TRBV3-2; abundance: few; CDR3nt: TGTGCCAGCATGGACAGCTCCTACGAGCAGTACTTC; CDR3aa: CASMDSSYEQYF
d_gene: -; j_gene: TRBJ2-7; v_gene: TRBV4-1; abundance: -; CDR3nt: TGCGCCAGCAGCCCCGGGACAATTCCCTACGAGCAGTACTTC; CDR3aa: CASSPGTIPYEQYF
d_gene: -; j_gene: TRBJ1-3; v_gene: TRBV6-5; abundance: -; CDR3nt: TGTGCCAGCAGTTACTCGCAGGGGTTCTCTGGAAACACCATATATTTT; CDR3aa: CASSYSQGFSGNTIYF
d_gene: TRBD1; j_gene: TRBJ1-1; v_gene: TRBV19; abundance: once; CDR3nt: TGTGCCACCGGGGGCCGGGACAGGGGGCGAACTGAAGCTTTCTTT; CDR3aa: CATGGRDRGRTEAFF
d_gene: -; j_gene: TRBJ2-7; v_gene: TRBV27; abundance: -; CDR3nt: TGTGCCAGCAGTTTACACTCACAGGAAACCTACGAGCAGTACTTC; CDR3aa: CASSLHSQETYEQYF
d_gene: TRBD1; j_gene: TRBJ2-7; v_gene: TRBV11-2; abundance: -; CDR3nt: TGTGCCAGCAGCTTTGGGACAGCCAACTACGAGCAGTACTTC; CDR3aa: CASSFGTANYEQYF
d_gene: -; j_gene: TRBJ2-1; v_gene: TRBV15; abundance: -; CDR3nt: TGTGCCACCAGCAGCGTTTTAGCGTCCCACAATGAGCAGTTCTTC; CDR3aa: CATSSVLASHNEQFF
d_gene: -; j_gene: TRBJ1-5; v_gene: TRBV2; abundance: -; CDR3nt: TGTGCCAGCAGTCAGGCAGAATCTAATCAGCCCCAGCATTTT; CDR3aa: CASSQAESNQPQHF
d_gene: -; j_gene: TRBJ1-3; v_gene: TRBV28; abundance: -; CDR3nt: TGTGCCAGCAGTCCTGGGGGCCTAAGGGCTGGAAACACCATATATTTT; CDR3aa: CASSPGGLRAGNTIYF
d_gene: -; j_gene: TRBJ1-5; v_gene: TRBV10-3; abundance: -; CDR3nt: TGTGCCACCCGCGGAGGGTTGCAGAGCAATCAGCCCCAGCATTTT; CDR3aa: CATRGGLQSNQPQHF
d_gene: -; j_gene: TRBJ2-1; v_gene: TRBV19; abundance: -; CDR3nt: TGTGCCAGTAGTACCCAACAGGGATCCTACAATGAGCAGTTCTTC; CDR3aa: CASSTQQGSYNEQFF
d_gene: -; j_gene: TRBJ1-2; v_gene: TRBV7-9; abundance: few; CDR3nt: TGTGCCAGCAGTTTTGACGAATCGGGGAATGGCTACACCTTC; CDR3aa: CASSFDESGNGYTF
d_gene: -; j_gene: TRBJ1-5; v_gene: TRBV6-6; abundance: once; CDR3nt: TGTGCCAGCAGAGCAAATCAGCCCCAGCATTTT; CDR3aa: CASRANQPQHF
d_gene: TRBD1; j_gene: TRBJ2-6; v_gene: TRBV29-1; abundance: -; CDR3nt: TGCAGCGTTCAAGACAGGGCCGCGCGTGGGGCCAACGTCCTGACTTTC; CDR3aa: CSVQDRAARGANVLTF
d_gene: -; j_gene: TRBJ1-5; v_gene: TRBV19; abundance: -; CDR3nt: TGTGCCAGTAGTATATATAATCAGCCCCAGCATTTT; CDR3aa: CASSIYNQPQHF
d_gene: -; j_gene: TRBJ1-2; v_gene: TRBV30; abundance: -; CDR3nt: TGTGCCTGGAGTAGCAACAGGTACTATGGCTACACCTTC; CDR3aa: CAWSSNRYYGYTF
d_gene: TRBD1; j_gene: TRBJ2-7; v_gene: TRBV19; abundance: -; CDR3nt: TGTGCCAGTAGTATAACCGACAGGGTAGACGAGCAGTACTTC; CDR3aa: CASSITDRVDEQYF
d_gene: TRBD1; j_gene: TRBJ2-3; v_gene: TRBV6-5; abundance: -; CDR3nt: TGTGCCAGCAGTTACGGACAGGGGAGTCCAGATACGCAGTATTTT; CDR3aa: CASSYGQGSPDTQYF
d_gene: TRBD1; j_gene: TRBJ2-1; v_gene: TRBV10-3; abundance: -; CDR3nt: TGTGCCATCAGAGGACAGGCGGGCTACAATGAGCAGTTCTTC; CDR3aa: CAIRGQAGYNEQFF
d_gene: -; j_gene: TRBJ1-5; v_gene: TRBV19; abundance: -; CDR3nt: TGTGCCAGTAGATCCGGGAATCAGCCCCAGCATTTT; CDR3aa: CASRSGNQPQHF
d_gene: -; j_gene: TRBJ1-2; v_gene: TRBV3-1/TRBV3-2; abundance: -; CDR3nt: TGTGCCAGCAGCCAAGCGGAGGAGGGCTACACCTTC; CDR3aa: CASSQAEEGYTF
d_gene: -; j_gene: TRBJ1-6; v_gene: TRBV3-1/TRBV3-2; abundance: -; CDR3nt: TGTGCCAGCAGCCAGTTACTCCGTTCACCCCTCCACTTT; CDR3aa: CASSQLLRSPLHF
d_gene: TRBD1; j_gene: TRBJ2-1; v_gene: TRBV5-4; abundance: -; CDR3nt: TGTGCCAGCAGCGAGGGACAGAGCAATGAGCAGTTCTTC; CDR3aa: CASSEGQSNEQFF
d_gene: -; j_gene: TRBJ1-5; v_gene: TRBV3-1/TRBV3-2; abundance: -; CDR3nt: TGTGCCAGCAGCCCAGGGGTCAATCAGCCCCAGCATTTT; CDR3aa: CASSPGVNQPQHF
d_gene: -; j_gene: TRBJ2-2; v_gene: TRBV5-1; abundance: -; CDR3nt: TGCGCCAGCAGCTTGGAGCAGGGAACGAACACCGGGGAGCTGTTTTTT; CDR3aa: CASSLEQGTNTGELFF
d_gene: TRBD2; j_gene: TRBJ2-7; v_gene: TRBV7-9; abundance: -; CDR3nt: TGTGCCAGCACAAGCGGGGGCCCCTACGAGCAGTACTTC; CDR3aa: CASTSGGPYEQYF
d_gene: TRBD2; j_gene: TRBJ2-1; v_gene: TRBV6-6; abundance: -; CDR3nt: TGTGCCAGCAGTCCGCGGGGGGCCTCTCCCCATGAGCAGTTCTTC; CDR3aa: CASSPRGASPHEQFF
d_gene: -; j_gene: TRBJ1-1; v_gene: TRBV6-5; abundance: -; CDR3nt: TGTGCCAGCAGCGAGACAATCCCCAGGGGAACTGAAGCTTTCTTT; CDR3aa: CASSETIPRGTEAFF
d_gene: TRBD2; j_gene: TRBJ2-5; v_gene: TRBV3-1/TRBV3-2; abundance: -; CDR3nt: TGTGCCAGCAGCCGAGCTAGCGGGGGGGCGAGTAGGGAGACCCAGTACTTC; CDR3aa: CASSRASGGASRETQYF
d_gene: TRBD1; j_gene: TRBJ1-1; v_gene: TRBV28; abundance: -; CDR3nt: TGTGCCAGCAGTAACCCGGGACAGGGGACAACAGGTGAAGCTTTCTTT; CDR3aa: CASSNPGQGTTGEAFF
d_gene: -; j_gene: TRBJ1-5; v_gene: TRBV30; abundance: -; CDR3nt: TGTGCCTGGAGTGTAACTGGGAGCGGTCAGCCCCAGCATTTT; CDR3aa: CAWSVTGSGQPQHF
d_gene: -; j_gene: TRBJ1-1; v_gene: TRBV5-1; abundance: -; CDR3nt: TGCGCCAGCAGCCCTCCGCTCGGGGGGAACACTGAAGCTTTCTTT; CDR3aa: CASSPPLGGNTEAFF
d_gene: TRBD1; j_gene: TRBJ1-1; v_gene: TRBV5-1; abundance: -; CDR3nt: TGCGCCAGCAGCTTGGACCCGGGACAGGGGGGCACTGAAGCTTTCTTT; CDR3aa: CASSLDPGQGGTEAFF
d_gene: -; j_gene: TRBJ2-6; v_gene: TRBV7-9; abundance: -; CDR3nt: TGTGCCAGCAGCTCCACCCGAGACTCTGGGGCCAACGTCCTGACTTTC; CDR3aa: CASSSTRDSGANVLTF
d_gene: -; j_gene: TRBJ1-6; v_gene: TRBV12-3/TRBV12-4; abundance: -; CDR3nt: TGTGCCAGCAGTTTCGGGAATTCACCCCTCCACTTT; CDR3aa: CASSFGNSPLHF
d_gene: TRBD1; j_gene: TRBJ1-2; v_gene: TRBV7-9; abundance: -; CDR3nt: TGTGCCAGCACCTGGGGACAGGGAGTGGATGGCTACACCTTC; CDR3aa: CASTWGQGVDGYTF
d_gene: -; j_gene: TRBJ2-2; v_gene: TRBV6-4; abundance: -; CDR3nt: TGTGCCAGCAGCGCCATAGGAGGACGCACCGGGGAGCTGTTTTTT; CDR3aa: CASSAIGGRTGELFF
d_gene: -; j_gene: TRBJ2-7; v_gene: TRBV6-5; abundance: -; CDR3nt: TGTGCCAGCAGTCCGACAGGACCCTACGAGCAGTACTTC; CDR3aa: CASSPTGPYEQYF
d_gene: -; j_gene: TRBJ1-1; v_gene: TRBV30; abundance: few; CDR3nt: TGTGCCTGGGCCGAGGACACTGAAGCTTTCTTT; CDR3aa: CAWAEDTEAFF
d_gene: -; j_gene: TRBJ1-2; v_gene: TRBV20-1; abundance: -; CDR3nt: TGCAGTGGGGGAGGGAACTATGGCTACACCTTC; CDR3aa: CSGGGNYGYTF
d_gene: TRBD2; j_gene: TRBJ2-2; v_gene: TRBV7-2; abundance: -; CDR3nt: TGTGCCAGCAGCTACGTCCTAGCGGGGAACACCGGGGAGCTGTTTTTT; CDR3aa: CASSYVLAGNTGELFF
d_gene: TRBD1; j_gene: TRBJ1-4; v_gene: TRBV9; abundance: -; CDR3nt: TGTGCCAGCAGCCCACAGACAGGGCAGGGTGAAAAACTGTTTTTT; CDR3aa: CASSPQTGQGEKLFF
d_gene: TRBD1; j_gene: TRBJ2-7; v_gene: TRBV5-5; abundance: few; CDR3nt: TGTGCCAGCAGCCCATCCGGGACAGCCCTCCACGAGCAGTACTTC; CDR3aa: CASSPSGTALHEQYF